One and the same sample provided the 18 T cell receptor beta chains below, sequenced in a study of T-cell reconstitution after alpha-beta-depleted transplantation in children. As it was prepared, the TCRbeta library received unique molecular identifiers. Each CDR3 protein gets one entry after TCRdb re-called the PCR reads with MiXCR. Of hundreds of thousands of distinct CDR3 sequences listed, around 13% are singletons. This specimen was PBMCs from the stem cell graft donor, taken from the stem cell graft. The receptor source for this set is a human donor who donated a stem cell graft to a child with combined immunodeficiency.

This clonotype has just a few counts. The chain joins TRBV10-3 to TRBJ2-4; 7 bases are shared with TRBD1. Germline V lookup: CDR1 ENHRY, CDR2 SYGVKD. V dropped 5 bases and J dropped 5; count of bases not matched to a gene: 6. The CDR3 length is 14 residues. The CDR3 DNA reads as TGTGCCATCAGTAAACAGGGGTCCCAAAACATTCAGTACTTC. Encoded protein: CAISKQGSQNIQYF.

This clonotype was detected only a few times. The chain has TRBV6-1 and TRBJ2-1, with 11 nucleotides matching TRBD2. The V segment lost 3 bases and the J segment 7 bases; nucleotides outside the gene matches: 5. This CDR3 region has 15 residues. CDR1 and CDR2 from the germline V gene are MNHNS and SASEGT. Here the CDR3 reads CASSERTSGLNEQFF. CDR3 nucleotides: TGTGCCAGCAGTGAGAGGACTAGCGGGTTGAATGAGCAGTTCTTC.

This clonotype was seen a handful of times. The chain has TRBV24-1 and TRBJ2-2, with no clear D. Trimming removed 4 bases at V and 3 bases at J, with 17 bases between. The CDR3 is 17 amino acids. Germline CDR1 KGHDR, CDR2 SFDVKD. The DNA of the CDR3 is TGTGCCACCAGTGACCCGCTCCAACCGCAGGACACCGGGGAGCTGTTTTTT. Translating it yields CATSDPLQPQDTGELFF.

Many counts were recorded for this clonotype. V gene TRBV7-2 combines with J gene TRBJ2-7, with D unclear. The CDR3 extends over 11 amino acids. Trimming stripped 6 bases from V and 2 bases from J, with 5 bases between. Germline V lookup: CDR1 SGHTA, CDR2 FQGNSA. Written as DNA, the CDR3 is TGTGCCAGCAGGGGTACCTACGAGCAGTACTTC. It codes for CASRGTYEQYF.

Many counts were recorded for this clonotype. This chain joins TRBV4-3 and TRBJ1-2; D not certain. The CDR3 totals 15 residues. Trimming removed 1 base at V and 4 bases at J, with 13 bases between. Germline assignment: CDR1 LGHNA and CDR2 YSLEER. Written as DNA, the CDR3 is TGCGCCAGCAGCCAAGTCATTAAGTCTCGCTATGGCTACACCTTC. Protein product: CASSQVIKSRYGYTF.

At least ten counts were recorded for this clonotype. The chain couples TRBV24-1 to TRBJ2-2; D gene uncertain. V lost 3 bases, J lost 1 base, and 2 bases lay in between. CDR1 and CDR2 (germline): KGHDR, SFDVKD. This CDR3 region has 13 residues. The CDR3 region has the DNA TGTGCCACCAGTGATGTGAACACCGGGGAGCTGTTTTTT. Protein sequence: CATSDVNTGELFF.

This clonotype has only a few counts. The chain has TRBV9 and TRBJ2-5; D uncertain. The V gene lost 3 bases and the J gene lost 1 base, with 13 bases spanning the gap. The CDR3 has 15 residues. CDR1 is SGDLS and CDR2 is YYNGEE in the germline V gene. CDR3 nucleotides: TGTGCCAGCAGCGCAACCCTCGGGCCCCAAGAGACCCAGTACTTC. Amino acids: CASSATLGPQETQYF.

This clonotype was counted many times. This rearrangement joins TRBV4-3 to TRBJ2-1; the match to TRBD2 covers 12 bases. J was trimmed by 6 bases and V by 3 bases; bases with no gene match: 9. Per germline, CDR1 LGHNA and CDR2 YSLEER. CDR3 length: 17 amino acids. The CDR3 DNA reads TGCGCCAGCAGCCAGGACCCCACTAGCGGGAGGATCAATGAGCAGTTCTTC. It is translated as CASSQDPTSGRINEQFF.

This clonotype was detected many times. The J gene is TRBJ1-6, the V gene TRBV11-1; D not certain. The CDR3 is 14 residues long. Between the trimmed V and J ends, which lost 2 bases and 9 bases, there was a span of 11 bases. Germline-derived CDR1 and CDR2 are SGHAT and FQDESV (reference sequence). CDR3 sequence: CASSLIGISSPLHF. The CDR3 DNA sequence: TGTGCCAGCAGCTTAATAGGGATTTCTTCACCCCTCCACTTT.

For the CDR3, the DNA is TGTGCCCAGCAGCCAAGAGATGGTTGTGCTAACTATGGCTACACCTTC. Amino acids: CAQQPRDGCANYGYTF. V gene TRBV14 combines with J gene TRBJ1-2; D is unresolved. The CDR3 is 16 amino acids. With 11 bases removed from V and 0 bases from J, the gap between germline ends came to 22 bases. The germline gives CDR1 SGHDN, CDR2 FVKESK.

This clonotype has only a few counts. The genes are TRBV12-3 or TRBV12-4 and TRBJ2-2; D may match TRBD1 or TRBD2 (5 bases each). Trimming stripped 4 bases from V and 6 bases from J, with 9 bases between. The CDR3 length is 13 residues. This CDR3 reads CASSSGTSGELFF. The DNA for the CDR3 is TGTGCCAGCAGTTCTGGGACCTCCGGGGAGCTGTTTTTT.

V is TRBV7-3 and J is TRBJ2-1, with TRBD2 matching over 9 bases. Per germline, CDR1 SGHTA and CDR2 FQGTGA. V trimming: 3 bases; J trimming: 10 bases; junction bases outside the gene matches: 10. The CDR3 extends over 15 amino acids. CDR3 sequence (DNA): TGTGCCAGCAGCTTCCGGCGGGGGGGGCTAGGGGAGCAGTTCTTC. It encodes CASSFRRGGLGEQFF.

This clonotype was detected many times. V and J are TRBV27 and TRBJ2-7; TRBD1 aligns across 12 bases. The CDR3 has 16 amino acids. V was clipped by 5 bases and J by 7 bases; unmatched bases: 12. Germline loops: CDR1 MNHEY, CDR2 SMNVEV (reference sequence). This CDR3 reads CASSILPGQGAWEQYF. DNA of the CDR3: TGTGCCAGCAGTATCTTACCGGGACAGGGGGCGTGGGAGCAGTACTTC.

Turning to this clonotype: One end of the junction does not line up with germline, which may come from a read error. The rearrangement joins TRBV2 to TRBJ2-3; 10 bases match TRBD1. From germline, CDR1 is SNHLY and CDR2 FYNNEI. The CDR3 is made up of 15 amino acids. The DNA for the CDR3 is TGTGCCAGCAGGGAAGACAGGGGGCGCGGAGATACGCAGTATTTT. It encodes CASREDRGRGDTQYF.

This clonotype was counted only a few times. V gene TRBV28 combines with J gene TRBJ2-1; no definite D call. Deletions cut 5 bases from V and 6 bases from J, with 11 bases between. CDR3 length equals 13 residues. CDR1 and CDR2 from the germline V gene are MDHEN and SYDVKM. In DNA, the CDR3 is TGTGCCAGCAGTCCCTCGACCGGCAATGAGCAGTTCTTC. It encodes CASSPSTGNEQFF.

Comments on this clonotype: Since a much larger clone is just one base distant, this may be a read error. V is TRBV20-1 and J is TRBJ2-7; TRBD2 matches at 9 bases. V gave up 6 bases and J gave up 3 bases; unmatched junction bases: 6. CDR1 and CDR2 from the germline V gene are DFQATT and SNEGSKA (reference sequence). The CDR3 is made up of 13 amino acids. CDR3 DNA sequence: TGCAGTGCGAGACTAGCGGTTTTCTACGAGCAGTACTTC. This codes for CSARLAVFYEQYF.

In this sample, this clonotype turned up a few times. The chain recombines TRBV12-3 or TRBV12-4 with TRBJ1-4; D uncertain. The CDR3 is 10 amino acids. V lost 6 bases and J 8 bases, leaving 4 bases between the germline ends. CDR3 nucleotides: TGTGCCAGCAGGGGGGAAAAACTGTTTTTT. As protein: CASRGEKLFF.

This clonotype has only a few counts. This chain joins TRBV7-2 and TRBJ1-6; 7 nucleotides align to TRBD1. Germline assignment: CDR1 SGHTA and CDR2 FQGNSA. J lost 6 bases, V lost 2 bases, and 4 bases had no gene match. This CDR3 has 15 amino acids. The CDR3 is CASSLQGESNSPLHF. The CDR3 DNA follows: TGTGCCAGCAGCTTACAGGGGGAATCTAATTCACCCCTCCACTTT.